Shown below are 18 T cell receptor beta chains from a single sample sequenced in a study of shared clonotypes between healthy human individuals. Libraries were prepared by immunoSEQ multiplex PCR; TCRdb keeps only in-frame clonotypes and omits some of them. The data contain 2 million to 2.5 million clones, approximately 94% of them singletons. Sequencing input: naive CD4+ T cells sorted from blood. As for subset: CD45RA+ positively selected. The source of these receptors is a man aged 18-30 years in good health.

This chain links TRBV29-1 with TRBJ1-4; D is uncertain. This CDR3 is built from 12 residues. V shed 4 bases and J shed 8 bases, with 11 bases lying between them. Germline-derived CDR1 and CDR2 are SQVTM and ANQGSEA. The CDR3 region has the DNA TGCAGCGTTGCCTATTCGTGGGAAAAACTGTTTTTT. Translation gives CSVAYSWEKLFF. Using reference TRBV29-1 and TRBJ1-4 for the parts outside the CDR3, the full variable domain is SAVISQKPSRDICQRGTSLTIQCQVDSQVTMMFWYRQQPGQSLTLIATANQGSEATYESGFVIDKFPISRPNLTFSTLTVSNMSPEDSSIYLCSVAYSWEKLFFGSGTQLSVL.

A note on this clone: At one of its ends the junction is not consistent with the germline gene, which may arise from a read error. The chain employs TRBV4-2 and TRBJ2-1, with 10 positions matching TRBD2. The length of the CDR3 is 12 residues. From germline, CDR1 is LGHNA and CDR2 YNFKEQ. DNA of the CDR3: TGTGCCAGCAGCGTTACTAGCGGGGAGGAAGTCTTC. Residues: CASSVTSGEEVF.

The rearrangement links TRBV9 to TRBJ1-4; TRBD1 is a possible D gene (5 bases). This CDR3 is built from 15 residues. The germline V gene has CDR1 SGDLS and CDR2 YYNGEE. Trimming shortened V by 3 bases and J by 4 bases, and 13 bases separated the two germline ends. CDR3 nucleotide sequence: TGTGCCAGCAGCGCCTATGACAGAAGTAATGAAAAACTGTTTTTT. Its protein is CASSAYDRSNEKLFF.

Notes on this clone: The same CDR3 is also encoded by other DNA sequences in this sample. As DNA, the CDR3 is TGCGCCAGCAGCCTAGGACTAGCGGGAGGGCCAGATACGCAGTATTTT. It translates to CASSLGLAGGPDTQYF. J is TRBJ2-3 and V is TRBV5-1; TRBD2 aligns across 15 bases. The CDR3 has 16 amino acids. Germline trimming cut 4 bases from V and 4 bases from J; bases unmatched to any gene: 4. Looked up from germline, CDR1 is SGHRS and CDR2 is YFSETQ.

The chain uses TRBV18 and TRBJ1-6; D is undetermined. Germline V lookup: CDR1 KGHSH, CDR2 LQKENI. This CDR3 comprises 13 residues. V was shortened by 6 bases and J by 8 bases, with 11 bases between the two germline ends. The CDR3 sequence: CASSSDGDSPLHF. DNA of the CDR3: TGTGCCAGCTCGTCGGACGGGGATTCACCCCTCCACTTT. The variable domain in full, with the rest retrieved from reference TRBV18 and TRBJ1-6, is NAGVMQNPRHLVRRRGQEARLRCSPMKGHSHVYWYRQLPEEGLKFMVYLQKENIIDESGMPKERFSAEFPKEGPSILRIQQVVRGDSAAYFCASSSDGDSPLHFGNGTRLTVT.

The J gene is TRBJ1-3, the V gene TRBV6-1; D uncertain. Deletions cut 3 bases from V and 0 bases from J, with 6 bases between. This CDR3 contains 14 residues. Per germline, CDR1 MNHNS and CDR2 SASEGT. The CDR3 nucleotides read TGTGCCAGCAGTGACAGGAGCTCTGGAAACACCATATATTTT. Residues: CASSDRSSGNTIYF.

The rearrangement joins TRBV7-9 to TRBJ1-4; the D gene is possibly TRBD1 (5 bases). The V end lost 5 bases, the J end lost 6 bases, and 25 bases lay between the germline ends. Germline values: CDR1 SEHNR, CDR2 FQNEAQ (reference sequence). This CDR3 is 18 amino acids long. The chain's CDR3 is CASSVRRGNVLSDEKLFF. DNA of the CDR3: TGTGCCAGCAGCGTGCGACGGGGCAACGTATTAAGCGATGAAAAACTGTTTTTT.

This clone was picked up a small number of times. DNA of the CDR3: TGCGCCAGCAGCCCTGTTCGGCGGAGCTCCTACGAGCAGTACTTC. It specifies CASSPVRRSSYEQYF. The J gene is TRBJ2-7, the V gene TRBV4-1; D not certain. Per germline, CDR1 MGHRA and CDR2 YSYEKL. Trimming cost V 4 bases and J 0 bases, with 13 bases left between them. The CDR3 has 15 residues.

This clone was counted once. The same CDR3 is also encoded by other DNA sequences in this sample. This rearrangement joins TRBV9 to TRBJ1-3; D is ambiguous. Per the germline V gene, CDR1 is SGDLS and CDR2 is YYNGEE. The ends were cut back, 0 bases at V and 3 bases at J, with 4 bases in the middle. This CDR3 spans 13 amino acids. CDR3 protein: CASSVVDGNTIYF. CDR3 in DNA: TGTGCCAGCAGCGTAGTAGATGGAAACACCATATATTTT.

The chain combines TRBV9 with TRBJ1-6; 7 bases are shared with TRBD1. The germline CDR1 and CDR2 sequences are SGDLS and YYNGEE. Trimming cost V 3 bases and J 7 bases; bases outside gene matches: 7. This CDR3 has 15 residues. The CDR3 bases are TGTGCCAGCAGCGGACAGGGCTTAGGCAATTCACCCCTCCACTTT. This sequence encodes CASSGQGLGNSPLHF.

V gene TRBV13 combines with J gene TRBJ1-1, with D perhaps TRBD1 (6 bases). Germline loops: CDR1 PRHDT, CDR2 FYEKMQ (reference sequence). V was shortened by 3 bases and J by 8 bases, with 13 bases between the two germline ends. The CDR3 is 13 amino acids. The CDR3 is CASSFRDTGEAFF. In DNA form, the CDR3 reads TGTGCCAGCAGCTTCCGGGACACGGGAGAAGCTTTCTTT. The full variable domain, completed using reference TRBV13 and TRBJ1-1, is AAGVIQSPRHLIKEKRETATLKCYPIPRHDTVYWYQQGPGQDPQFLISFYEKMQSDKGSIPDRFSAQQFSDYHSELNMSSLELGDSALYFCASSFRDTGEAFFGQGTRLTVV.

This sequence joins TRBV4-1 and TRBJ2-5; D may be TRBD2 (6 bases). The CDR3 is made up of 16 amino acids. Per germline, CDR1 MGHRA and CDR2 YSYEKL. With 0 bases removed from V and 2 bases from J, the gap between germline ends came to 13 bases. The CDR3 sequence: CASSQDKGTLQETQYF. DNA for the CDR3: TGCGCCAGCAGCCAAGATAAGGGGACTCTACAAGAGACCCAGTACTTC.

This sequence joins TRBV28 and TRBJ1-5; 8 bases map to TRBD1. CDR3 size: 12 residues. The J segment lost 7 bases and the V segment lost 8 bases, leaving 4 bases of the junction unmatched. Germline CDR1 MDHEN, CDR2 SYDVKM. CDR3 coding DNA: TGTGCCAGCGCAGGACAGGGACAGCCCCAGCATTTT. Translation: CASAGQGQPQHF.

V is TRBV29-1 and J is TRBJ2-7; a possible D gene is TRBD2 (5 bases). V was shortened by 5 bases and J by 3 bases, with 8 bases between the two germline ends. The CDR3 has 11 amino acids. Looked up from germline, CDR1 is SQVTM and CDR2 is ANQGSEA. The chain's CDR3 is CSVSRDYEQYF. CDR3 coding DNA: TGCAGCGTTTCACGGGACTACGAGCAGTACTTC.

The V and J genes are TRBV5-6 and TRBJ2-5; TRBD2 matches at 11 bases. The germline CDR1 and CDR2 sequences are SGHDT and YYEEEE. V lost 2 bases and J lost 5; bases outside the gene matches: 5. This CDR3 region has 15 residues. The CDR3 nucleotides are TGTGCCAGCAGCTTAACTAGCGGGAGTAGGGAGACCCAGTACTTC. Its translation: CASSLTSGSRETQYF.

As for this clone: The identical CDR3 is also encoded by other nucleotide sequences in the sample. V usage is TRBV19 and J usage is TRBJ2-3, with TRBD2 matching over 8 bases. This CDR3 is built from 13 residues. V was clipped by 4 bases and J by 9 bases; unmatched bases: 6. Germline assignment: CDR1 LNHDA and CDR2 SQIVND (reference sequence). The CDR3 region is CASSTGLGDTQYF. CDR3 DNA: TGTGCCAGTAGTACGGGACTAGGAGACACGCAGTATTTT.

The CDR3 here is CSVKNGGSQPQHF. The CDR3 coding sequence is TGCAGCGTTAAAAACGGGGGTTCCCAGCCCCAGCATTTT. This sequence joins TRBV29-1 and TRBJ1-5; D may be TRBD1 (5 bases). The CDR3 is 13 residues long. Germline assignment: CDR1 SQVTM and CDR2 ANQGSEA. V lost 5 bases, J lost 7 bases, and 15 bases lay in between.

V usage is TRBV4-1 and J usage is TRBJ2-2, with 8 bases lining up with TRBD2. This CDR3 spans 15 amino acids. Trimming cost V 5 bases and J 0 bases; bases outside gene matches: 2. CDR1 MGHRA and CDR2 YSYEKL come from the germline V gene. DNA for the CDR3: TGCGCCAGCAGCACGGGGGGGTCGAACACCGGGGAGCTGTTTTTT. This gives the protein CASSTGGSNTGELFF.